A single sample gave rise to the 30 T cell receptor beta chains below, sequenced in a study of identical twins. TCRdb re-called the 5' RACE reads through MiXCR, storing one row per CDR3 protein. The table includes about 520,000 distinct CDR3 sequences, 20% to 25% detected once. This sample also belongs to another study, concerning T cells expressing NK-cell markers.

Sequencing was performed on CD4+ T cells sorted from blood. These receptors were collected from a woman younger than 30 in good health.

This rearrangement joins TRBV9 to TRBJ2-7; 9 positions agree with TRBD1. The junction had 5 bases not matched to a gene; V was cut back by 1 base and J by 6 bases. CDR3 length: 14 amino acids. Germline CDR1 reads SGDLS; CDR2 reads YYNGEE. Here the CDR3 reads CASSVTGGSGEQYF. In DNA, the CDR3 is TGTGCCAGCAGCGTAACAGGGGGCAGCGGCGAGCAGTACTTC.

The V call is TRBV10-2, the J call TRBJ2-3, with TRBD1 as a possible D gene (6 bases). Germline V CDR1 and CDR2: WSHSY, SAAADI. CDR3 length: 14 amino acids. In DNA form, the CDR3 reads TGCGCTAGTCGAAGAGGACAGAGCACAGATACGCAGTATTTT. It specifies CASRRGQSTDTQYF.

The chain couples TRBV10-3 to TRBJ2-1; the D gene is possibly TRBD1 (6 bases). The germline V gene encodes CDR1 ENHRY and CDR2 SYGVKD. The V end lost 7 bases, the J end lost 3 bases, and 13 bases lay between the germline ends. This CDR3 spans 14 amino acids. The CDR3 reads CAIKVGAYYNEQFF. CDR3 nucleotide sequence: TGTGCCATCAAGGTGGGGGCCTACTACAATGAGCAGTTCTTC.

This clonotype was seen ten or more times. The chain employs TRBV29-1 and TRBJ2-7, with D unclear. Trimming stripped 6 bases from V and 5 bases from J, with 11 bases between. Germline assignment: CDR1 SQVTM and CDR2 ANQGSEA. The CDR3 loop spans 11 amino acids. The CDR3 DNA is TGCAGCGTCCGTAGAGGACACGAGCAGTACTTC. It is translated as CSVRRGHEQYF.

The rearrangement uses TRBV20-1 and TRBJ2-2; a weak D match, TRBD2 (6 bases). V was pared by 1 base and J by 7 bases, with 10 bases between. Germline V gives CDR1 DFQATT, CDR2 SNEGSKA (reference sequence). This CDR3 contains 13 residues. CDR3 residues: CSARGLVVGELFF. The CDR3 nucleotides read TGCAGTGCTAGAGGACTAGTGGTCGGGGAGCTGTTTTTT.

This clonotype has only one observation. The chain joins TRBV6-1 to TRBJ2-6, with TRBD2 as a possible D gene (5 bases). The CDR3 spans 16 residues. Germline assignment: CDR1 MNHNS and CDR2 SASEGT. Trimming left V 4 bases short and J 0 bases short, with 10 bases between. The CDR3 loop reads CASSGTSSSGANVLTF. The CDR3 nucleotides are TGTGCCAGCAGTGGCACTAGTTCCTCTGGGGCCAACGTCCTGACTTTC.

This chain uses TRBV13 with TRBJ2-1, with TRBD2 as a possible D gene (6 bases). Germline CDR1 PRHDT, CDR2 FYEKMQ (reference sequence). The CDR3 has 15 amino acids. Trimming stripped 8 bases from V and 7 bases from J, with 21 bases between. CDR3 residues: CASSQGGRRGNEQFF. As DNA, the CDR3 is TGTGCCAGCTCCCAAGGAGGGCGGAGAGGGAATGAGCAGTTCTTC. Full variable domain (missing parts from reference TRBV13 and TRBJ2-1): AAGVIQSPRHLIKEKRETATLKCYPIPRHDTVYWYQQGPGQDPQFLISFYEKMQSDKGSIPDRFSAQQFSDYHSELNMSSLELGDSALYFCASSQGGRRGNEQFFGPGTRLTVL.

The rearrangement joins TRBV29-1 to TRBJ2-5, with D tentatively TRBD1 (5 bases). Trimming pared 4 bases from V and 4 bases from J, leaving 16 bases between. The CDR3 has 14 residues. CDR1 and CDR2 (germline): SQVTM, ANQGSEA. The chain's CDR3 is CSVVVGARRETQYF. CDR3 coding DNA: TGCAGCGTTGTAGTAGGGGCGCGGCGAGAGACCCAGTACTTC. Supplemented by reference TRBV29-1 and TRBJ2-5, the full variable domain reads SAVISQKPSRDICQRGTSLTIQCQVDSQVTMMFWYRQQPGQSLTLIATANQGSEATYESGFVIDKFPISRPNLTFSTLTVSNMSPEDSSIYLCSVVVGARRETQYFGPGTRLLVL.

This rearrangement joins TRBV10-3 to TRBJ2-1; 10 bases line up with TRBD2. In germline, CDR1 is ENHRY, CDR2 SYGVKD. V gave up 7 bases and J gave up 5 bases; unmatched junction bases: 8. The CDR3 is 15 amino acids. This CDR3 reads CAIKFLAGENNEQFF. CDR3 DNA: TGTGCCATCAAATTCCTAGCGGGGGAGAACAATGAGCAGTTCTTC.

The J gene is TRBJ1-3, the V gene TRBV6-5; D remains unclear. This CDR3 spans 11 amino acids. Deletions cut 2 bases from V and 5 bases from J, with 1 base between. CDR1 and CDR2 (germline): MNHEY, SVGAGI. This chain's CDR3 is CASSYRNTIYF. The CDR3 nucleotides are TGTGCCAGCAGTTACAGAAACACCATATATTTT.

This clonotype was observed a handful of times. CDR3 loop: CASSFVDRNTEAFF. DNA for the CDR3: TGTGCCAGCAGCTTTGTCGACAGGAACACTGAAGCTTTCTTT. The rearrangement uses TRBV7-2 and TRBJ1-1, with D perhaps TRBD1 (5 bases). CDR3 size: 14 residues. With 3 bases removed from V and 1 base from J, the gap between germline ends came to 9 bases. Germline loops: CDR1 SGHTA, CDR2 FQGNSA.

J is TRBJ1-2 and V is TRBV19; D is undetermined. V was trimmed by 7 bases and J by 2 bases, leaving 14 bases between them. The CDR3 spans 14 residues. Germline-derived CDR1 and CDR2 are LNHDA and SQIVND (reference sequence). CDR3 sequence (DNA): TGTGCCAGTACCCTTAAGGGCAGGAACTATGGCTACACCTTC. Amino acids: CASTLKGRNYGYTF. The full variable domain, completed using reference TRBV19 and TRBJ1-2, is DGGITQSPKYLFRKEGQNVTLSCEQNLNHDAMYWYRQDPGQGLRLIYYSQIVNDFQKGDIAEGYSVSREKKESFPLTVTSAQKNPTAFYLCASTLKGRNYGYTFGSGTRLTVV.

The J gene is TRBJ2-7, the V gene TRBV7-9; D possibly matches TRBD1 or TRBD2 (5 bases each). CDR3 length equals 11 residues. Germline V lookup: CDR1 SEHNR, CDR2 FQNEAQ (reference sequence). The V end lost 11 bases, the J end lost 4 bases, and 12 bases lay between the germline ends. The CDR3 spells CALLEGYEQYF. The CDR3 nucleotides read TGTGCCCTATTAGAGGGGTACGAGCAGTACTTC. The variable domain in full, completed from reference TRBV7-9 and TRBJ2-7, reads DTGVSQNPRHKITKRGQNVTFRCDPISEHNRLYWYRQTLGQGPEFLTYFQNEAQLEKSRLLSDRFSAERPKGSFSTLEIQRTEQGDSAMYLCALLEGYEQYFGPGTRLTVT.

The V gene is TRBV20-1, the J gene TRBJ1-5; TRBD1 aligns across 9 bases. Germline values: CDR1 DFQATT, CDR2 SNEGSKA (reference sequence). This CDR3 spans 15 amino acids. V dropped 6 bases and J dropped 4; count of bases not matched to a gene: 10. CDR3 nucleotides: TGCAGTGCAGACCCCGGGACAGGGCGAAATCAGCCCCAGCATTTT. This gives the protein CSADPGTGRNQPQHF.

The sample holds a few counts of this clonotype. The J gene is TRBJ2-4, the V gene TRBV7-3; D is ambiguous. The V gene lost 2 bases and the J gene lost 5 bases, with 16 bases spanning the gap. Germline values: CDR1 SGHTA, CDR2 FQGTGA. The CDR3 sequence is 16 residues long. CDR3 sequence: CASSLSVRPLENIQYF. The DNA for the CDR3 is TGTGCCAGCAGCTTATCGGTCCGACCTCTTGAAAACATTCAGTACTTC.

The chain carries TRBV6-5 and TRBJ2-1; 7 nucleotides line up with TRBD2. Germline V gene data show CDR1 as MNHEY and CDR2 as SVGAGI. This CDR3 spans 17 amino acids. Trimming cost V 0 bases and J 2 bases; bases outside gene matches: 7. CDR3 sequence: CASSYSPGTNAYNEQFF. In DNA, the CDR3 is TGTGCCAGCAGTTACTCACCCGGGACTAATGCCTACAATGAGCAGTTCTTC.

This clonotype was counted only a few times. The chain carries TRBV20-1 and TRBJ2-2, with D possibly matching TRBD2 (6 bases). Germline CDR1 DFQATT, CDR2 SNEGSKA (reference sequence). V lost 0 bases and J lost 4, with 18 bases in between. The CDR3 extends over 17 amino acids. CDR3 in DNA: TGCAGTGCTAGAGATCCTACTAGCCGGAGCGGCACCGGGGAGCTGTTTTTT. Protein: CSARDPTSRSGTGELFF.

This clonotype was observed many times. The chain has TRBV5-1 and TRBJ2-7; possible D gene TRBD2, 6 bases. The ends were cut back, 4 bases at V and 5 bases at J, with 10 bases in the middle. The CDR3 spans 12 residues. Per the germline V gene, CDR1 is SGHRS and CDR2 is YFSETQ. CDR3 amino acids: CASSPGEDEQYF. CDR3 in DNA: TGCGCCAGCAGCCCGGGAGAGGACGAGCAGTACTTC.

This clonotype turned up a few times. The chain is built from TRBV9 and TRBJ1-5, with 9 positions matching TRBD1. Germline V CDR1 and CDR2: SGDLS, YYNGEE. With V trimmed by 2 bases and J by 2 bases, 2 bases remained unmatched. CDR3 length: 15 amino acids. CDR3 residues: CASSVTGGGNQPQHF. The DNA for the CDR3 is TGTGCCAGCAGCGTGACAGGGGGAGGCAATCAGCCCCAGCATTTT.

The V call is TRBV7-2, the J call TRBJ2-1; tentatively, D is TRBD1 (6 bases). This CDR3 contains 17 residues. Trimming removed 4 bases from V and 0 bases from J, with 16 bases in between. The germline V gene has CDR1 SGHTA and CDR2 FQGNSA. The CDR3 DNA is TGTGCCAGCAGCTCCTGGGGGCTCCCGAGCTCCTACAATGAGCAGTTCTTC. Translating gives CASSSWGLPSSYNEQFF.

At least ten counts were recorded for this clonotype. The chain carries TRBV5-1 and TRBJ1-2; the D is unclear. V lost 6 bases to trimming and J lost 0 bases, with 9 bases between them. Germline CDR1 reads SGHRS; CDR2 reads YFSETQ. This CDR3 contains 13 residues. The CDR3 here is CASKEAANYGYTF. In DNA, the CDR3 is TGCGCCAGCAAGGAGGCGGCTAACTATGGCTACACCTTC. Full variable domain (remainder filled in from reference TRBV5-1 and TRBJ1-2): KAGVTQTPRYLIKTRGQQVTLSCSPISGHRSVSWYQQTPGQGLQFLFEYFSETQRNKGNFPGRFSGRQFSNSRSEMNVSTLELGDSALYLCASKEAANYGYTFGSGTRLTVV.

This clonotype was picked up a small number of times. The rearrangement uses TRBV9 and TRBJ2-1; possibly TRBD2 for D (5 bases). CDR1 is SGDLS and CDR2 is YYNGEE in the germline V gene. The CDR3 contains 14 residues. Trimming cost V 4 bases and J 5 bases, with 13 bases left between them. The DNA of the CDR3 is TGTGCCAGCAGCCAGGACTCCGGGCACAATGAGCAGTTCTTC. The encoded protein is CASSQDSGHNEQFF.

The V and J genes are TRBV25-1 and TRBJ2-7; 8 bases agree with TRBD1. V shed 4 bases and J 5 bases; nucleotides not matched to a gene: 4. This CDR3 has 13 amino acids. Germline lookup yields CDR1 MGHDK and CDR2 SYGVNS. The CDR3 DNA reads TGTGCCAGCAGTGCTTACAGGGGGAACGAGCAGTACTTC. Encoded protein: CASSAYRGNEQYF.

This clonotype showed up many times. The chain carries TRBV7-9 and TRBJ2-7; 7 bases align to TRBD1. The CDR3 is 14 residues long. Per germline, CDR1 SEHNR and CDR2 FQNEAQ (reference sequence). The V gene end was trimmed by 5 bases and the J gene end by 0 bases; junction bases not matched to a gene: 4. CDR3: CASSPRDSSYEQYF. Written as DNA, the CDR3 is TGTGCCAGCAGCCCCCGGGACAGCTCCTACGAGCAGTACTTC. The full variable domain, with the rest looked up from reference TRBV7-9 and TRBJ2-7, is DTGVSQNPRHKITKRGQNVTFRCDPISEHNRLYWYRQTLGQGPEFLTYFQNEAQLEKSRLLSDRFSAERPKGSFSTLEIQRTEQGDSAMYLCASSPRDSSYEQYFGPGTRLTVT.

This clonotype was detected ten times or more. V gene TRBV5-5 combines with J gene TRBJ2-7, with D perhaps TRBD1 (6 bases). CDR3 size: 16 residues. Germline V gene data show CDR1 as SGHKS and CDR2 as YYEKEE (reference sequence). The V end lost 3 bases, the J end lost 1 base, and 17 bases lay between the germline ends. The CDR3 spells CASSWGLGTQSYEQYF. The CDR3 coding sequence is TGTGCCAGCAGCTGGGGTCTCGGGACACAATCCTACGAGCAGTACTTC.

This clonotype was seen a handful of times. The chain employs TRBV11-2 and TRBJ2-1; TRBD2 agrees at 7 bases. CDR3 length: 16 residues. The ends lost 1 base at V and 10 bases at J; junction bases unmatched: 13. Germline CDR1 SGHAT, CDR2 FQNNGV. The chain's CDR3 is CASSLVRGGSHPEQFF. DNA for the CDR3: TGTGCCAGCAGCTTAGTCCGTGGCGGGAGCCATCCCGAGCAGTTCTTC.

The chain combines TRBV20-1 with TRBJ2-7; the D is unclear. V shed 0 bases and J shed 6 bases, with 18 bases lying between them. The V gene's germline CDR1 is DFQATT and CDR2 SNEGSKA (reference sequence). The length of the CDR3 is 15 residues. The CDR3: CSARDLVWAGSEQYF. The DNA for the CDR3 is TGCAGTGCTAGAGATCTTGTGTGGGCAGGCAGCGAGCAGTACTTC.

The rearrangement joins TRBV5-4 to TRBJ1-1; D not resolved. The V end was cut by 4 bases, the J end by 6 bases, with 19 bases between. Germline CDR1 reads SGHNT; CDR2 reads YYREEE (reference sequence). The CDR3 spans 15 residues. CDR3 residues: CASSRRALLQAEAFF. DNA for the CDR3: TGTGCCAGCAGCAGGAGGGCCCTTCTGCAGGCTGAAGCTTTCTTT.

The chain employs TRBV7-9 and TRBJ2-7; D remains unclear. There are 15 residues in the CDR3. The V and J ends lost 5 bases and 3 bases respectively, with 17 bases between them. From germline, CDR1 is SEHNR and CDR2 FQNEAQ (reference sequence). DNA of the CDR3: TGTGCCAGCAGCACCCCAAGGCTAGGAGACTACGAGCAGTACTTC. Its protein is CASSTPRLGDYEQYF.

The table lists this clonotype with a few counts. The chain recombines TRBV10-1 with TRBJ2-5; no clear D. The CDR3 has 13 amino acids. The germline gives CDR1 WNHNN, CDR2 SYGVQD (reference sequence). The germline V and J ends were trimmed by 2 bases and 7 bases, with 11 bases remaining between them. The CDR3 coding sequence is TGCGCCAGCAGTGAGCGAGATGGCGGGACCCAGTACTTC. Encoded protein: CASSERDGGTQYF.